The rows below give T cell receptor beta chains drawn from one sample of a study of cytomegalovirus exposure and HLA in healthy donors. Using immunoSEQ multiplex PCR, the repertoire was profiled, and TCRdb retains in-frame clones only, with some absent. Of 65,000 to 100,000 clones listed, 70% to 80% are singletons. Specimen: PBMCs. The receptors were sampled from a woman aged 35 to 49 in good health and CMV-seropositive. Each CDR3 is given with its conserved first and last residue. D genes are given only for firm matches. Rows give clone size only sometimes, using once, few, many, or a class for an expanded clone.

v_call	clone_size	cdr3_length	d_call	j_call	cdr3_nt	cdr3_aa
TRBV7-2	-	14	-	TRBJ2-1	TGTGCCAGCAGCTTAGCGGGAGTGAATAATGAGCAGTTCTTC	CASSLAGVNNEQFF
TRBV15	-	14	-	TRBJ2-2	TGTGCCACCAGCAGAGTTGCGGAAACCGGGGAGCTGTTTTTT	CATSRVAETGELFF
TRBV7-2	-	15	TRBD2	TRBJ2-1	TGTGCCAGCAGCCAACCAAGCGGGGACTACAATGAGCAGTTCTTC	CASSQPSGDYNEQFF
TRBV29-1	-	12	-	TRBJ2-1	TGCAGCAAAAGGACTGGATACAATGAGCAGTTCTTC	CSKRTGYNEQFF
TRBV28	-	21	-	TRBJ1-1	TGTGCCAGCAGTTTACCCCCGGCTCCCCTGGACAGAATCCTAGAGAACACTGAAGCTTTCTTT	CASSLPPAPLDRILENTEAFF
TRBV10-1	-	16	TRBD2	TRBJ2-3	TGCGCCAGCAGTGAGTGGGGCGGGGGTAGCACAGATACGCAGTATTTT	CASSEWGGGSTDTQYF
TRBV11-2	-	15	-	TRBJ2-7	TGTGCCAGCAGCTTAACCGTAGTACGAGAATACGAGCAGTACTTC	CASSLTVVREYEQYF
TRBV7-2	once	16	TRBD1	TRBJ2-7	TGTGCCAGCAGCTTTGGAGTGGACAGGAGCTCCTACGAGCAGTACTTC	CASSFGVDRSSYEQYF
TRBV15	-	14	TRBD2	TRBJ2-5	TGTGCCACCAGCAGAGGGGGGGGGAGAGAGACCCAGTACTTC	CATSRGGGRETQYF
TRBV29-1	-	13	-	TRBJ1-2	TGCAGCGTTCCTCGGACAGAGGCCTATGGCTACACCTTC	CSVPRTEAYGYTF
TRBV7-2	-	16	TRBD2	TRBJ2-5	TGTGCCAGCAGCTTGGGACTAGCGGGAGGGCAGGAGACCCAGTACTTC	CASSLGLAGGQETQYF
TRBV2	-	14	TRBD2	TRBJ2-7	TGTGCCAGCATCGCGGCTAGCGGGAGAAAAGAGCAGTACTTC	CASIAASGRKEQYF
TRBV6-1	-	15	TRBD2	TRBJ2-7	TGTGCCAGCAGTGAATCCCCCGGGACTAGTAAAGAGCAGTACTTC	CASSESPGTSKEQYF
TRBV7-9	-	13	TRBD2	TRBJ2-1	TGTGCCAGCAGTACCGGGACTAGCGTTGAGCAGTTCTTC	CASSTGTSVEQFF
TRBV30	-	13	-	TRBJ1-5	TGTGCCTGGAGTGTTGGAGAGGATCAGCCCCAGCATTTT	CAWSVGEDQPQHF
TRBV27	-	15	TRBD1	TRBJ2-2	TGTGCCAGCAGTTCCTGGACAGGGGGGACCGAGGAGCTGTTTTTT	CASSSWTGGTEELFF
TRBV6-6	-	13	-	TRBJ1-1	TGTGCCACAGCAGGCGGGAAGAACACTGAAGCTTTCTTT	CATAGGKNTEAFF
TRBV6-5	-	13	TRBD1	TRBJ2-7	TGTGCCAGCAGTTACCCGGGACAGAACGAGCAGTACTTC	CASSYPGQNEQYF
TRBV7-6	-	16	TRBD2	TRBJ2-7	TGTGCCAGCAGCTTATTGCCTAGCGGGTCGACCTACGAGCAGTACTTC	CASSLLPSGSTYEQYF
TRBV5-1	-	16	TRBD1	TRBJ1-5	TGCGCCAGCAGGCCTAATCCTCAGGGGGAGAATCAGCCCCAGCATTTT	CASRPNPQGENQPQHF